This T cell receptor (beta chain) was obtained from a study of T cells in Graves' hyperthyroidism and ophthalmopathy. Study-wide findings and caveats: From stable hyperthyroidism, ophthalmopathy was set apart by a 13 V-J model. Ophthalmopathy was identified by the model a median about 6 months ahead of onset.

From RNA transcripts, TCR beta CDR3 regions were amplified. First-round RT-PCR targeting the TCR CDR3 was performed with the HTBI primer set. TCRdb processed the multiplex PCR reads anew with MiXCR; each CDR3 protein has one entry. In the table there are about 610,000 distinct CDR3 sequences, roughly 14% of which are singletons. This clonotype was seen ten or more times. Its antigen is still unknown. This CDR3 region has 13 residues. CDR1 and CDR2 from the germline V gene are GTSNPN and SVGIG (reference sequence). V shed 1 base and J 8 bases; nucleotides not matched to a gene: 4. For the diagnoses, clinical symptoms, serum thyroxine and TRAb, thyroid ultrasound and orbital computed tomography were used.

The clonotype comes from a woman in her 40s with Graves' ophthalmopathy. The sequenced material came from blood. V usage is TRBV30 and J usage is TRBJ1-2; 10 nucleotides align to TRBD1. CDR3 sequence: CAWSEDRGWGYTF. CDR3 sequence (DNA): TGTGCCTGGAGTGAGGACAGGGGGTGGGGCTACACCTTC.